Detailed here is one T cell receptor beta chain. Its antigen is not known. A quantity of about 0.45 to 1 ug RNA underwent reverse transcription using random hexamers. A multiplex approach, immunoSEQ multiplex PCR, amplified TCR beta CDR3 across 54 Vbeta and 13 Jbeta. MiXCR was run by TCRdb on the immunoSEQ multiplex PCR reads, yielding one entry per CDR3 protein. This table has about 210,000 distinct CDR3 sequences, around 95% appearing once. Germline lookup yields CDR1 SEHNR and CDR2 FQNEAQ (reference sequence). The CDR3 totals 15 residues. The ends lost 5 bases at V and 4 bases at J; junction bases unmatched: 7. These data are taken from a study of CD8 T cells in Susac syndrome. General study points: The study conceded that its TCR sequencing and HLA analysis involved relatively few individuals.

The receptor's source is a human donor with multiple sclerosis. Sequencing was carried out using CD4+ T cells from PBMCs. The chain is built from TRBV7-9 and TRBJ2-1; the match to TRBD2 covers 8 bases. The CDR3 DNA reads as TGTGCCAGCAGCATTCGGACTAGCTTTTACAATGAGCAGTTCTTC. It translates to CASSIRTSFYNEQFF.